This TCR beta chain was obtained from a study of CD8 T cells in ankylosing spondylitis. The study, taken as a whole, reports: Disease-associated clones were reportedly significantly overrepresented in matched ankylosing spondylitis synovial fluid.

Germline CDR1 DFQATT, CDR2 SNEGSKA (reference sequence). The CDR3 is made up of 14 amino acids. As regards this clonotype: The antigen is unknown. Its ends do not fully match the called genes, so a read error is possible.

TCRdb re-derived calls from the 5' RACE reads in MiXCR, one entry per CDR3 protein. The repertoire holds some 200,000 distinct CDR3 sequences, with about a quarter as singletons. The sequenced sample was blood, either unsorted or a sorted T cell fraction (not recorded which). The sequence was collected from a male donor with ankylosing spondylitis or in good health (not recorded which). The chain employs TRBV20-1 and TRBJ2-7; 15 bases are shared with TRBD2. As DNA, the CDR3 is TGCAGTGCTCACGGGACTAGCGGGAGGTACGGGCAGTACTTC. It translates to CSAHGTSGRYGQYF.